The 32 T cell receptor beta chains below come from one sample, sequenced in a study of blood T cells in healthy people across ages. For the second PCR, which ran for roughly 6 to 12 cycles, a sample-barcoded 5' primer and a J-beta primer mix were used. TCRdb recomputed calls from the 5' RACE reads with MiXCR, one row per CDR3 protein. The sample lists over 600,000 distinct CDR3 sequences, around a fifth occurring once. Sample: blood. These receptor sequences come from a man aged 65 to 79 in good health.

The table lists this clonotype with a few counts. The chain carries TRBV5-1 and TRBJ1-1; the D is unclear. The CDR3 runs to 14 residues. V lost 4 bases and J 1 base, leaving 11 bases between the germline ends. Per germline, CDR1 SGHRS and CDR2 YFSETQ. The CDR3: CASSRHEGNTEAFF. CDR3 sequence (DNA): TGCGCCAGCAGCCGACATGAGGGGAACACTGAAGCTTTCTTT.

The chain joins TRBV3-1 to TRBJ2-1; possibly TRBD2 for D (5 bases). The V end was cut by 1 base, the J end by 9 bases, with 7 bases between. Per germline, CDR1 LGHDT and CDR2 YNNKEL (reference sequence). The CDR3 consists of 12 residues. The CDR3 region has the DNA TGTGCCAGCAGCCAAGTTGCGGGTGAGCAGTTCTTC. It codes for CASSQVAGEQFF.

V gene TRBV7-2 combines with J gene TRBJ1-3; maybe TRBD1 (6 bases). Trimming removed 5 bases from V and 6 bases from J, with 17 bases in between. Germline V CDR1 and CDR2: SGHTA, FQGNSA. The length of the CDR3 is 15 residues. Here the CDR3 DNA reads TGTGCCAGCAGCCCTCAGGGGATGAATCTAAACACCATATATTTT. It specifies CASSPQGMNLNTIYF. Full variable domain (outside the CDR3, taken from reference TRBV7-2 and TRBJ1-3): GAGVSQSPSNKVTEKGKDVELRCDPISGHTALYWYRQSLGQGLEFLIYFQGNSAPDKSGLPSDRFSAERTGGSVSTLTIQRTQQEDSAVYLCASSPQGMNLNTIYFGEGSWLTVV.

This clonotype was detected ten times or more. The CDR3 coding sequence is TGTGCCAGCAGTGGGGACCGGGAAACGCAGTATTTT. Translated, it gives CASSGDRETQYF. This sequence joins TRBV2 and TRBJ2-3, with D tentatively TRBD1 or TRBD2 (5 bases each). The CDR3 runs to 12 residues. V was cut by 4 bases and J by 9 bases, with 11 bases left in between. Germline V CDR1 and CDR2: SNHLY, FYNNEI.

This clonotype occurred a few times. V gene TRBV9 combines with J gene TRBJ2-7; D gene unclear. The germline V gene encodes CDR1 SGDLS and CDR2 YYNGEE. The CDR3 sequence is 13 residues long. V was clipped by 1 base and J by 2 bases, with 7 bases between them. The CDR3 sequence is CASSVMGAYEQYF. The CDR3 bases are TGTGCCAGCAGCGTAATGGGTGCCTACGAGCAGTACTTC.

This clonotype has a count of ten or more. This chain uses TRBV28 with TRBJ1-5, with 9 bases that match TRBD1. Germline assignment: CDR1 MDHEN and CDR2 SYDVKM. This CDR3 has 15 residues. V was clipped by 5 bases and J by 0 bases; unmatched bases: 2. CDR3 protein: CASSGTGYSNQPQHF. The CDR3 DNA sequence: TGTGCCAGCAGTGGGACAGGGTATAGCAATCAGCCCCAGCATTTT.

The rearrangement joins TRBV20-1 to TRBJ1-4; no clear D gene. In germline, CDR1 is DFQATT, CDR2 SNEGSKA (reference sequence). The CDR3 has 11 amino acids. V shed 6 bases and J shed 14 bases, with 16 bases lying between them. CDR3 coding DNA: TGCAGTGCCACACACGAGGTGGGCCTGTTTTTT. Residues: CSATHEVGLFF.

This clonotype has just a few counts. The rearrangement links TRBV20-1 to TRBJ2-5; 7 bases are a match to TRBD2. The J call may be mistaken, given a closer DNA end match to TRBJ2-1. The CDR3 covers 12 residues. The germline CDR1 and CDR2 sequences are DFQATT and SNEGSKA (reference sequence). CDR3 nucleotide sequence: TGCGGGGGGGACTCCAAGTACAATGAGCAGTTCTTC. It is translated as CGGDSKYNEQFF.

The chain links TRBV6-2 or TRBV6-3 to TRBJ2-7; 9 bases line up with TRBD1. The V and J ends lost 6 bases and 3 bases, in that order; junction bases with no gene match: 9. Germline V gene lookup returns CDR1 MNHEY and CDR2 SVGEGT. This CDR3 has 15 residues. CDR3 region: CASRRRQGGVYEQYF. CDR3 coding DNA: TGTGCCAGCAGGAGACGACAGGGGGGAGTCTACGAGCAGTACTTC.

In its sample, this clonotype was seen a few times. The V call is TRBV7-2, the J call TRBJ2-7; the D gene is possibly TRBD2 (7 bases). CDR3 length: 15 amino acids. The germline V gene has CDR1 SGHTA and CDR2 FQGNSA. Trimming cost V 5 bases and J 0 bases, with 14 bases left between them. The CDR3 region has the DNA TGTGCCAGCAGCGGGGGCGGCGGGAGCTCCTACGAGCAGTACTTC. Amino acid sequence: CASSGGGGSSYEQYF.

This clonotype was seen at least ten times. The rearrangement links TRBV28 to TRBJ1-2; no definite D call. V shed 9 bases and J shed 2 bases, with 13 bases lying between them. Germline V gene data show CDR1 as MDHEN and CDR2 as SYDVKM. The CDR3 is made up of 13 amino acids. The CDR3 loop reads CASSGSSNYGYTF. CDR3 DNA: TGTGCCAGTAGTGGCAGTTCGAACTATGGCTACACCTTC.

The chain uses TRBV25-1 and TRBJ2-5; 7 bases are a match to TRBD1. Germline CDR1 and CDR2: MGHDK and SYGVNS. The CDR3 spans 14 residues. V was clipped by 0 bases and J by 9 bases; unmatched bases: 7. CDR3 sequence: CASSEYTGEGAQYF. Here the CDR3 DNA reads TGTGCCAGCAGTGAATATACAGGGGAAGGGGCCCAGTACTTC.

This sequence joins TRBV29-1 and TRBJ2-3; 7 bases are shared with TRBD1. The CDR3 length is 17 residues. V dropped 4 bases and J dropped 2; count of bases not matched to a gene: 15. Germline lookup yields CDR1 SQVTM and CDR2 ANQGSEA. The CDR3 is CSVATPETGSLTDTQYF. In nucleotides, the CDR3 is TGCAGCGTTGCCACCCCCGAGACAGGGAGCCTCACAGATACGCAGTATTTT.

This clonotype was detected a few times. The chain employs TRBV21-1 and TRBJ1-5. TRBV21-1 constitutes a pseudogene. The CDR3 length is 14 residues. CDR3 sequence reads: CASSTLNSNQPQHF. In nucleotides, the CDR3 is TGTGCCAGCAGCACCCTTAATAGCAATCAGCCCCAGCATTTT.

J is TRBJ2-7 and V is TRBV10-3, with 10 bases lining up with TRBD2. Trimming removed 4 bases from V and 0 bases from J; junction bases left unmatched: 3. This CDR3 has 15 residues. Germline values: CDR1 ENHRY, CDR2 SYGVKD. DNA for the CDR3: TGTGCCATCAGTGCTGGGACTAGCGTCTCCTACGAGCAGTACTTC. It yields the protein CAISAGTSVSYEQYF.

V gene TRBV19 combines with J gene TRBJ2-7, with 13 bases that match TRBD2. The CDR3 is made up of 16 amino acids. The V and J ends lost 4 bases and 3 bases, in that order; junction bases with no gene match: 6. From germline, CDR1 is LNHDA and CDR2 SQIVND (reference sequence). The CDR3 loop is CASSRLAGGSHYEQYF. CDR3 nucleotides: TGTGCCAGTAGTAGACTAGCGGGAGGATCGCACTACGAGCAGTACTTC.

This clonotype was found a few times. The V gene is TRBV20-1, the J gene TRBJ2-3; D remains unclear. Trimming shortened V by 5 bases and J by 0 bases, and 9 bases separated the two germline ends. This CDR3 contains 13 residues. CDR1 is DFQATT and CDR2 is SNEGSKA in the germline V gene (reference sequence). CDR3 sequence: CSASDGSTDTQYF. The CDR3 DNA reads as TGCAGTGCTTCGGACGGTAGCACAGATACGCAGTATTTT.

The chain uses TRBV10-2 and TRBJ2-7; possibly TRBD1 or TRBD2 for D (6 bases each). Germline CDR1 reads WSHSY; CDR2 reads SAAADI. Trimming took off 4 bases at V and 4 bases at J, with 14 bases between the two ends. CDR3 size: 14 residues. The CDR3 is CASSGLGGRYEQYF. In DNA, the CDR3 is TGCGCCAGCAGTGGCCTGGGGGGCCGGTACGAGCAGTACTTC.

For the CDR3, the DNA is TGTGCCACCAGCAAATCCGGGACTAACTACGAGCAGTACTTC. It yields the protein CATSKSGTNYEQYF. This chain uses TRBV15 with TRBJ2-5; TRBD2 aligns across 7 bases. The J call is doubtful: the DNA matches TRBJ2-7 better. The germline gives CDR1 LNHNV, CDR2 YYDKDF (reference sequence). The CDR3 totals 14 residues.

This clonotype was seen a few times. CDR3 sequence: CASSDHGPPQETQYF. The CDR3 bases are TGTGCCAGCAGTGATCATGGACCCCCTCAAGAGACCCAGTACTTC. This chain uses TRBV25-1 with TRBJ2-5, with D uncertain. The CDR3 extends over 15 amino acids. With 3 bases removed from V and 2 bases from J, the gap between germline ends came to 13 bases. CDR1 MGHDK and CDR2 SYGVNS come from the germline V gene.

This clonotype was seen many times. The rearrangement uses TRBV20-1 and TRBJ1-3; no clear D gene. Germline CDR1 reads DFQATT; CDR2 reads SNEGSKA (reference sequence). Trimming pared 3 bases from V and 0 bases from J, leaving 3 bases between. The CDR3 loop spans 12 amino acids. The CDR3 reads CSARVSGNTIYF. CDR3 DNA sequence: TGCAGTGCTAGGGTCTCTGGAAACACCATATATTTT.

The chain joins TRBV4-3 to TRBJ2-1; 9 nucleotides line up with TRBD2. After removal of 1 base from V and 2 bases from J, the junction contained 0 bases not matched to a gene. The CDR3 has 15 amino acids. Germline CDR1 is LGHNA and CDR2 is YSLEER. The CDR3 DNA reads TGCGCCAGCAGCCAAGCTAGCGGGGCCTACAATGAGCAGTTCTTC. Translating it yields CASSQASGAYNEQFF.

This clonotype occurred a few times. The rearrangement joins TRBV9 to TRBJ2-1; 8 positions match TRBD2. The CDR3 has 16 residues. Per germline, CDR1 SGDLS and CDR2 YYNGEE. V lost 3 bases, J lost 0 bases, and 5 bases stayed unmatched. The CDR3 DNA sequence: TGTGCCAGCAGCGAAAATAGCGGGAACTCCTACAATGAGCAGTTCTTC. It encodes CASSENSGNSYNEQFF.

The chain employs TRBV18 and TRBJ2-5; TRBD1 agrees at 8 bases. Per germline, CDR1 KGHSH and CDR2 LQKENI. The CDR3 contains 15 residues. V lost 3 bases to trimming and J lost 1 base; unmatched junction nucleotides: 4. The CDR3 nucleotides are TGTGCCAGCTCACCCCCAGACAGGGGCCAAGAGACCCAGTACTTC. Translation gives CASSPPDRGQETQYF.

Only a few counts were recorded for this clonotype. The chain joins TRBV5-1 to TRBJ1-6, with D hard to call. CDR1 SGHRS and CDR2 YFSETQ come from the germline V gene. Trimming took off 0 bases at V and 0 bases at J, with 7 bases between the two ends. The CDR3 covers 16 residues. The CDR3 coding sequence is TGCGCCAGCAGCTTGGAGGGAGGCTCCTATAATTCACCCCTCCACTTT. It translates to CASSLEGGSYNSPLHF.

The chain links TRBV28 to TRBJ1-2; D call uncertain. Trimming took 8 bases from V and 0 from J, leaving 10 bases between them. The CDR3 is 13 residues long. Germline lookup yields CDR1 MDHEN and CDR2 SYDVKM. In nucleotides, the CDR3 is TGTGCCAGCTGTCTTACAGCTAACTATGGCTACACCTTC. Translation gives CASCLTANYGYTF.

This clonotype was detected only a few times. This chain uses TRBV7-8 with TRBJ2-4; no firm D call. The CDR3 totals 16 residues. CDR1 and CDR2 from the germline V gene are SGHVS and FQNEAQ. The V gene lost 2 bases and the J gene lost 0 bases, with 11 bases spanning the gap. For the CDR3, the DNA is TGTGCCAGCAGCTTAACTCGGACCTTAGCCAAAAACATTCAGTACTTC. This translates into CASSLTRTLAKNIQYF.

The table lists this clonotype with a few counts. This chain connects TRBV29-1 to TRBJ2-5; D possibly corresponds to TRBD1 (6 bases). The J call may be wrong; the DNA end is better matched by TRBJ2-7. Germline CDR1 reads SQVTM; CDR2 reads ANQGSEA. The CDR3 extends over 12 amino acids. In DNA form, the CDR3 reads TGCAGCGTTGGAGGGGGTCTAGACGAGCAGTACTTC. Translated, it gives CSVGGGLDEQYF.

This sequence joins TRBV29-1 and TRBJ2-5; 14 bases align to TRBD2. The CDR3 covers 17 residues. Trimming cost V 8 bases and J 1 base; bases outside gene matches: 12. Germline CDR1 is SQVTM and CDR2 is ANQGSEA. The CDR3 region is CSSVRGLAGGAQETQYF. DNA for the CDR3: TGCAGCTCTGTCCGCGGACTAGCGGGAGGTGCCCAAGAGACCCAGTACTTC.

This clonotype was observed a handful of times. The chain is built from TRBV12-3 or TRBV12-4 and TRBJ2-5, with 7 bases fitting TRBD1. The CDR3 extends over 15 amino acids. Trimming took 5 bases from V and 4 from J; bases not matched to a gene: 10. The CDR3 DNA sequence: TGTGCCAGCAGTCGACAGGGTCAAATCGGAGAGACCCAGTACTTC. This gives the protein CASSRQGQIGETQYF.

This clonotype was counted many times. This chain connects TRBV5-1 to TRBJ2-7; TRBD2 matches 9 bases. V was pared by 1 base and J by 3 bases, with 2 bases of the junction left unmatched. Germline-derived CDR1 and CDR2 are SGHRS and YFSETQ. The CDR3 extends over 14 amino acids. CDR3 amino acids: CASSLLTSGYEQYF. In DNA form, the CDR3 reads TGCGCCAGCAGCTTGTTGACTAGCGGCTACGAGCAGTACTTC.

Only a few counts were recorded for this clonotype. The CDR3 spells CASSSGTGSSYEQYF. In nucleotides, the CDR3 is TGCGCCAGCAGCTCCGGGACAGGGAGCTCCTACGAGCAGTACTTC. V gene TRBV5-1 combines with J gene TRBJ2-7; 9 positions match TRBD1. Trimming removed 3 bases from V and 0 bases from J; junction bases left unmatched: 4. CDR1 SGHRS and CDR2 YFSETQ come from the germline V gene. The CDR3 extends over 15 amino acids.